This note documents a single T cell receptor (beta chain) sequence. Its specificity is not known. Blood replicates held 0.5 ug DNA, tumor or normal breast approximately 1.5 ug, two each. TCRdb's table, derived via immunoSEQ multiplex PCR, lists solely in-frame clones and lacks some. This table has tens of thousands of clones, about three quarters appearing once. The sample originates from a study of early stage breast cancer tumors. Study-level background: Of around 16 invasive breast tumors, about a dozen were hormone receptor-positive, HER2-negative.

The CDR3 is 16 amino acids. Study-wide findings and caveats: Tumor and normal breast were distinguished via blood comparison in 14 of 16 patients.

The J gene is TRBJ2-1, the V gene TRBV1; the table names TRBD2, a call not compared with the DNA. TRBV1 is annotated as a pseudogene. The specimen was blood. The sequence derives from a person aged 50 to 59 with breast cancer. The CDR3: CTSSQAGTSGTGEQFF. The DNA of the CDR3 is TGCACCAGCAGCCAGGCCGGGACTAGCGGGACAGGTGAGCAGTTCTTC.